These T cell receptor beta chains were read from a single sample in a study of T cell repertoires in cytomegalovirus infection. TCRdb itself ran the reads through MiXCR, one entry per CDR3 protein. The table includes some 940,000 distinct CDR3 sequences, approximately 32% detected once. The antigens for these receptors are not known. Material: cultured CD8+ T cells from PBMCs, obtained from culture after CMV antigen stimulation. These receptor sequences come from a human donor in good health (CMV status not recorded). Some clones in this sample may be carry-over from other donors' samples. Both conserved end residues are part of each CDR3. A D gene is named only where the DNA matches it firmly.

TRBJ1-5	NA	TRBV9	CASSASGGFYSNQPQHF
TRBJ1-6	NA	TRBV6-6	CASSYLGSSYNSPLHF
TRBJ2-2	NA	TRBV6-5	CASRPSIPTGELFF
TRBJ2-1	NA	TRBV28	CASSGGSESSYNEQFF
TRBJ2-7	TRBD1	TRBV20-1	CSASVPGTAYEQYF
TRBJ1-1	NA	TRBV19	CASSIFGHSNTEAFF
TRBJ2-1	TRBD2	TRBV5-4	CASSFGASGDNEQFF
TRBJ1-5	NA	TRBV4-1	CASSQEGTVNQPQHF
TRBJ2-3	TRBD2	TRBV12-3/TRBV12-4	CASSLAPPPLAGVDTQYF
TRBJ1-1	TRBD1	TRBV5-1	CASRDRGGEAFF
TRBJ2-3	TRBD1	TRBV6-4	CASSEDRAYTDTQYF
TRBJ2-1	NA	TRBV4-1	CASSPGWVKPSSYNEQFF
TRBJ2-3	NA	TRBV7-6	CASSGLGLMGSDTQYF
TRBJ2-5	NA	TRBV4-1	CASSHPLEGDFQETQYF
TRBJ1-1	NA	TRBV6-2/TRBV6-3	CASSYIRSEAFF
TRBJ2-2	NA	TRBV11-2	CASTPGANTGELFF
TRBJ1-2	NA	TRBV12-3/TRBV12-4	CASSRRTAEDGYTF
TRBJ1-1	TRBD1	TRBV2	CASRRTGSEAFF
TRBJ1-4	NA	TRBV27	CASSLEGLPYEKLFF
TRBJ1-2	TRBD1	TRBV6-6	CASTARDRFYGYTF
TRBJ1-1	NA	TRBV27	CASVQVEGGLRTEAFF
TRBJ1-2	TRBD1	TRBV9	CASSVDRGPYGYTF
TRBJ1-2	NA	TRBV29-1	CSVEGRRALYGYTF
TRBJ2-5	TRBD1	TRBV24-1	CATSGAGGSETQYF
TRBJ1-5	NA	TRBV6-2/TRBV6-3	CASNQESNQPQHF
TRBJ1-1	TRBD1	TRBV3-1	CASSQDWGLPGQVNAFF
TRBJ2-4	TRBD1	TRBV7-6	CASSLRVGQGGSAKNIQYF